Each of the 25 T cell receptor beta chains below was sequenced from the same sample in a study of cytomegalovirus exposure and HLA in healthy donors. Primers for the PCR totalled 60 Vbeta and 13 Jbeta. Profiling relied on immunoSEQ multiplex PCR, and the TCRdb table lists in-frame clones only, not all of them. The sample includes hundreds of thousands of clones, about 80% of them seen just once. The source material was PBMCs. These receptors were obtained from a woman in her thirties or forties in good health and CMV-seronegative.

DNA of the CDR3: TGTGCCAGCCGCTCGGGGTTAGCGGGGTACCAAGAGACCCAGTACTTC. This codes for CASRSGLAGYQETQYF. The rearrangement joins TRBV7-6 to TRBJ2-5; 8 nucleotides match TRBD2. Trimming removed 8 bases from V and 0 bases from J; junction bases left unmatched: 11. The CDR3 extends over 16 amino acids. The germline V gene has CDR1 SGHVS and CDR2 FNYEAQ.

This clone was counted a single time. The chain uses TRBV10-3 and TRBJ2-4; 8 nucleotides align to TRBD1. Germline assignment: CDR1 ENHRY and CDR2 SYGVKD. The CDR3 has 15 residues. V was clipped by 3 bases and J by 8 bases; unmatched bases: 9. CDR3 coding DNA: TGTGCCATCAGTGACCCCGGACAGGGCCGAGACATTCAGTACTTC. It translates to CAISDPGQGRDIQYF.

This clone was recorded only once. This chain uses TRBV18 with TRBJ1-5; 10 positions match TRBD1. The CDR3 runs to 15 residues. V lost 3 bases and J lost 3; bases outside the gene matches: 2. The germline V gene encodes CDR1 KGHSH and CDR2 LQKENI. CDR3 nucleotides: TGTGCCAGCTCACCGGGACAGGGGAACAATCAGCCCCAGCATTTT. It yields the protein CASSPGQGNNQPQHF.

This chain connects TRBV28 to TRBJ1-3; no clear D. V was shortened by 8 bases and J by 1 base, with 24 bases between the two germline ends. This CDR3 spans 18 amino acids. Per germline, CDR1 MDHEN and CDR2 SYDVKM. The CDR3, as DNA: TGTGCCAGCCGGGAGTTTCACGACGGTGACCGTTCTGGAAACACCATATATTTT. Translating it yields CASREFHDGDRSGNTIYF.

The chain employs TRBV10-1 and TRBJ2-1; 9 bases map to TRBD1. The CDR3 runs to 15 residues. Trimming cost V 6 bases and J 5 bases; bases outside gene matches: 8. Germline CDR1 and CDR2: WNHNN and SYGVQD (reference sequence). In DNA form, the CDR3 reads TGCGCCAGCAGCAATTACAGGGGGCTTAACAATGAGCAGTTCTTC. This sequence encodes CASSNYRGLNNEQFF.

This clone was recorded only once. The chain employs TRBV18 and TRBJ1-2; D not resolved. V dropped 4 bases and J dropped 9 bases, with 21 bases sitting between them. Germline CDR1 KGHSH, CDR2 LQKENI. The CDR3 is 15 residues long. CDR3 sequence: CASSLSNDGRRSYTF. The CDR3 nucleotides read TGTGCCAGCTCACTATCTAATGACGGGAGGAGAAGCTACACCTTC.

The chain combines TRBV30 with TRBJ1-2; 9 bases are shared with TRBD1. This CDR3 region has 16 residues. Germline assignment: CDR1 GTSNPN and CDR2 SVGIG (reference sequence). V was pared by 0 bases and J by 7 bases, with 12 bases of the junction left unmatched. The CDR3, as DNA: TGTGCCTGGAGTGTACTGTCGAACAGGGGGCCGGGTGGCTACACCTTC. Amino acid sequence: CAWSVLSNRGPGGYTF.

This rearrangement joins TRBV7-2 to TRBJ1-6, with unresolved D. Germline lookup yields CDR1 SGHTA and CDR2 FQGNSA. V dropped 1 base and J dropped 8 bases, with 9 bases sitting between them. This CDR3 has 14 residues. CDR3 region: CASSLVFRDSPLHF. CDR3 DNA sequence: TGTGCCAGCAGCTTAGTCTTTCGTGATTCACCCCTCCACTTT.

The chain recombines TRBV18 with TRBJ1-6, with 7 bases fitting TRBD1. V shed 6 bases and J 8 bases; nucleotides not matched to a gene: 13. CDR3 length: 16 residues. The germline CDR1 and CDR2 sequences are KGHSH and LQKENI. The CDR3 nucleotides are TGTGCCAGCTCGCGCTTCCGGGGACAGCGTGATTCACCCCTCCACTTT. This gives the protein CASSRFRGQRDSPLHF. The whole variable domain, filled in from reference TRBV18 and TRBJ1-6, reads NAGVMQNPRHLVRRRGQEARLRCSPMKGHSHVYWYRQLPEEGLKFMVYLQKENIIDESGMPKERFSAEFPKEGPSILRIQQVVRGDSAAYFCASSRFRGQRDSPLHFGNGTRLTVT.

The chain joins TRBV19 to TRBJ1-5, with D possibly being TRBD1 (6 bases). The CDR3 consists of 15 residues. The germline V gene encodes CDR1 LNHDA and CDR2 SQIVND (reference sequence). V was clipped by 4 bases and J by 3 bases, with 13 bases between them. CDR3 sequence reads: CASSTGQTLNQPQHF. The CDR3 bases are TGTGCCAGTAGTACAGGACAGACCCTCAATCAGCCCCAGCATTTT.

This rearrangement joins TRBV14 to TRBJ2-7, with 11 nucleotides matching TRBD1. The V gene end was trimmed by 3 bases and the J gene end by 4 bases; junction bases not matched to a gene: 8. Germline V lookup: CDR1 SGHDN, CDR2 FVKESK. This CDR3 comprises 16 residues. CDR3 bases: TGTGCCAGCAGCCATCAACCGGGACAGGGGGTTTACGAGCAGTACTTC. This translates into CASSHQPGQGVYEQYF.

The chain joins TRBV4-1 to TRBJ1-2, with TRBD1 matching over 8 bases. CDR1 and CDR2 from the germline V gene are MGHRA and YSYEKL. With 0 bases clipped from V and 4 bases from J, the junction kept 7 bases outside the gene matches. The CDR3 totals 16 residues. CDR3 protein: CASSQEGQEIIYGYTF. CDR3 nucleotide sequence: TGCGCCAGCAGCCAAGAGGGACAGGAGATAATCTATGGCTACACCTTC.

This chain joins TRBV7-9 and TRBJ1-2; tentative D call: TRBD1 (5 bases). Germline V gene data show CDR1 as SEHNR and CDR2 as FQNEAQ (reference sequence). The CDR3 runs to 13 residues. V shed 6 bases and J shed 7 bases, with 15 bases lying between them. CDR3 in DNA: TGTGCCAGCAGTTACCAGGGCGGGGGTGGCTACACCTTC. Translated, it gives CASSYQGGGGYTF.

CDR3 loop: CASSIDRDRRSTDTQYF. CDR3 bases: TGTGCCAGTAGTATAGATCGAGACAGGCGAAGCACAGATACGCAGTATTTT. The J gene is TRBJ2-3, the V gene TRBV19; D possibly corresponds to TRBD1 (6 bases). The V gene's germline CDR1 is LNHDA and CDR2 SQIVND (reference sequence). CDR3 size: 17 residues. V was clipped by 0 bases and J by 0 bases, with 13 bases between them.

This clone occurred once. V is TRBV19 and J is TRBJ1-5; 9 bases match TRBD1. V trimming: 7 bases; J trimming: 2 bases; junction bases outside the gene matches: 6. The CDR3 loop spans 15 amino acids. Germline lookup yields CDR1 LNHDA and CDR2 SQIVND (reference sequence). The CDR3 loop is CASNADRGGNQPQHF. The CDR3 DNA is TGTGCCAGTAATGCGGACAGGGGAGGCAATCAGCCCCAGCATTTT.

This clone was seen a handful of times. The chain links TRBV4-2 to TRBJ2-2; 10 bases fit TRBD1. Germline CDR1 is LGHNA and CDR2 is YNFKEQ. V lost 1 base to trimming and J lost 6 bases; unmatched junction nucleotides: 2. This CDR3 contains 15 residues. The CDR3: CASSQGQGAAGELFF. CDR3 sequence (DNA): TGTGCCAGCAGCCAAGGACAGGGGGCGGCCGGGGAGCTGTTTTTT.

The J gene is TRBJ2-2, the V gene TRBV6-5; the D gene is possibly TRBD2 (6 bases). V was clipped by 1 base and J by 5 bases, with 11 bases between them. Looked up from germline, CDR1 is MNHEY and CDR2 is SVGAGI. The CDR3 has 15 amino acids. DNA for the CDR3: TGTGCCAGCAGTTACTGGGGTGGGGGGACCGGGGAGCTGTTTTTT. This translates into CASSYWGGGTGELFF.

V is TRBV5-1 and J is TRBJ1-1, with 8 bases matching TRBD1. Germline CDR1 and CDR2: SGHRS and YFSETQ. The V segment lost 2 bases and the J segment 6 bases; nucleotides outside the gene matches: 9. The CDR3 spans 15 residues. CDR3 sequence: CASSFTTGVVSEAFF. The CDR3 bases are TGCGCCAGCAGCTTTACGACAGGGGTAGTGTCTGAAGCTTTCTTT. The full variable domain, in which reference TRBV5-1 and TRBJ1-1 provide the parts outside the CDR3, is KAGVTQTPRYLIKTRGQQVTLSCSPISGHRSVSWYQQTPGQGLQFLFEYFSETQRNKGNFPGRFSGRQFSNSRSEMNVSTLELGDSALYLCASSFTTGVVSEAFFGQGTRLTVV.

V and J are TRBV28 and TRBJ1-5; D possibly corresponds to TRBD1 (5 bases). The CDR3 loop spans 15 amino acids. Germline values: CDR1 MDHEN, CDR2 SYDVKM. This CDR3 is CATNWGGYSNQPQHF. CDR3 in DNA: TGTGCTACTAACTGGGGGGGTTATAGCAATCAGCCCCAGCATTTT.

V and J are TRBV11-2 and TRBJ2-7, with D hard to call. Trimming stripped 4 bases from V and 7 bases from J, with 14 bases between. This CDR3 is built from 13 residues. Germline V CDR1 and CDR2: SGHAT, FQNNGV. CDR3: CASSYTLSGEQYF. As DNA, the CDR3 is TGTGCCAGCAGCTATACACTAAGTGGGGAGCAGTACTTC.

This clone has only one observation. The CDR3 spells CASSFTPLTDTQYF. The DNA of the CDR3 is TGTGCCAGCAGTTTTACACCGCTCACAGATACGCAGTATTTT. The chain joins TRBV27 to TRBJ2-3; D call uncertain. V lost 3 bases and J lost 2, with 9 bases in between. The CDR3 is 14 amino acids. Germline V gene data show CDR1 as MNHEY and CDR2 as SMNVEV (reference sequence).

This clone has only one observation. The V call is TRBV10-3, the J call TRBJ1-1; 7 bases fit TRBD1. This CDR3 has 13 amino acids. The V gene end was trimmed by 8 bases and the J gene end by 1 base; junction bases not matched to a gene: 4. Per germline, CDR1 ENHRY and CDR2 SYGVKD. The CDR3 reads CAIAGQKNTEAFF. The CDR3 region has the DNA TGTGCCATCGCGGGACAGAAGAACACTGAAGCTTTCTTT.

The rearrangement links TRBV25-1 to TRBJ2-1; D may be TRBD1 (5 bases). V was clipped by 3 bases and J by 5 bases, with 14 bases between them. This CDR3 region has 15 residues. The germline CDR1 and CDR2 sequences are MGHDK and SYGVNS. The CDR3 sequence is CASSEPLRAHNEQFF. Here the CDR3 DNA reads TGTGCCAGCAGTGAGCCTCTCAGGGCCCACAATGAGCAGTTCTTC.

The genes are TRBV7-9 and TRBJ2-3; 8 bases line up with TRBD2. Germline V CDR1 and CDR2: SEHNR, FQNEAQ (reference sequence). There are 15 residues in the CDR3. V lost 8 bases and J lost 5; bases outside the gene matches: 12. The CDR3 DNA is TGTGCCAGCCCCCGGGGACTAGAAGGGTTAGATACGCAGTATTTT. It yields the protein CASPRGLEGLDTQYF.

This clone was observed a few times. J is TRBJ2-2 and V is TRBV30; D remains unclear. This CDR3 region has 11 residues. The ends were cut back, 5 bases at V and 10 bases at J, with 11 bases in the middle. Germline V lookup: CDR1 GTSNPN, CDR2 SVGIG (reference sequence). CDR3 bases: TGTGCCTGGGCCCACTATCAGGAGCTGTTTTTT. Encoded protein: CAWAHYQELFF.